This TCR beta chain was observed in a study of control samples from healthy donors and cancer patients. V was trimmed by 2 bases and J by 1 base, leaving 5 bases between them. The length of the CDR3 is 13 residues. The V gene's germline CDR1 is SEHNR and CDR2 FQNEAQ (reference sequence). Generated by immunoSEQ multiplex PCR, the TCRdb table keeps only in-frame clones and is missing some. This sample has around 96,000 clones, with approximately 93% found just once. What was sequenced was blood. The receptor was derived from a man aged 18 to 30 in good health. The chain employs TRBV7-9 and TRBJ1-1; D unresolved. This chain's CDR3 is CASSLLENTEAFF. DNA for the CDR3: TGTGCCAGCAGCTTACTCGAGAACACTGAAGCTTTCTTT.